The 21 T cell receptor beta chains listed next were all sequenced from one sample in a study of OX40 agonist ivuxolimab in advanced cancers. The data were produced by immunoSEQ multiplex PCR, yet TCRdb's version contains in-frame clones alone and is incomplete. Here the sample spans tens of thousands of clones, more than 75% being singletons. Here the sequenced sample was CD4+ or CD8+ T cells sorted from blood, taken in a trial of the OX40 agonist ivuxolimab. Receptors were obtained from an adult with an advanced solid tumor such as melanoma, head and neck, liver or kidney cancer.

CDR3 region: CASSEGLKSTDTQYF. The CDR3 DNA follows: TGTGCCAGCAGCGAAGGACTGAAAAGCACAGATACGCAGTATTTT. The rearrangement joins TRBV11-3 to TRBJ2-3; possible D gene TRBD2, 5 bases. This CDR3 has 15 residues. The ends were cut back, 5 bases at V and 0 bases at J, with 12 bases in the middle. CDR1 and CDR2 from the germline V gene are SGHNT and YENEEA.

The chain combines TRBV16 with TRBJ2-7; tentative D call: TRBD1 (5 bases). The germline gives CDR1 KGHSY, CDR2 FQNENV. The CDR3 is 15 amino acids. V was trimmed by 4 bases and J by 3 bases, leaving 16 bases between them. The CDR3 coding sequence is TGTGCCAGCAGCCTGCACCAGGGCACCCACTACGAGCAGTACTTC. It codes for CASSLHQGTHYEQYF.

J is TRBJ1-3 and V is TRBV5-4, with 8 bases aligning to TRBD1. There are 18 residues in the CDR3. J gave up 4 bases and V 0 bases, and 12 bases lay outside the gene matches. The germline CDR1 and CDR2 sequences are SGHNT and YYREEE (reference sequence). CDR3 nucleotides: TGTGCCAGCAGCTTGGTCCCCCTAGGCAGGGGGCAAGGAAACACCATATATTTT. Translation: CASSLVPLGRGQGNTIYF.

V usage is TRBV6-1 and J usage is TRBJ1-5; D uncertain. In germline, CDR1 is MNHNS, CDR2 SASEGT. The germline V and J ends were trimmed by 4 bases and 5 bases, with 9 bases remaining between them. This CDR3 has 13 residues. The CDR3 DNA reads TGTGCCAGCAGTGGGAGTTTGGATCAGCCCCAGCATTTT. Amino acid sequence: CASSGSLDQPQHF.

The genes are TRBV7-9 and TRBJ1-2; no clear D gene. CDR3 length: 13 residues. The germline gives CDR1 SEHNR, CDR2 FQNEAQ (reference sequence). The ends were cut back, 5 bases at V and 2 bases at J, with 9 bases in the middle. CDR3 in amino acids: CASSPPGNYGYTF. The CDR3 DNA is TGTGCCAGCAGCCCCCCGGGAAACTATGGCTACACCTTC.

The chain uses TRBV6-6 and TRBJ1-3, with D possibly TRBD1 on 5 matching bases. CDR3 size: 12 residues. Germline V lookup: CDR1 MNHNY, CDR2 SVGAGI (reference sequence). V shed 7 bases and J shed 4 bases, with 8 bases lying between them. The CDR3 is CASNRRGNTIYF. Here the CDR3 DNA reads TGTGCCAGCAACAGGCGGGGAAACACCATATATTTT.

The J gene is TRBJ1-1, the V gene TRBV20-1; D ambiguous. V lost 6 bases and J lost 7, with 9 bases in between. This CDR3 comprises 10 residues. In germline, CDR1 is DFQATT, CDR2 SNEGSKA (reference sequence). The CDR3 sequence: CSAHGVEAFF. DNA for the CDR3: TGCAGTGCCCACGGGGTTGAAGCTTTCTTT.

This chain joins TRBV5-1 and TRBJ2-6, with D perhaps TRBD1 (5 bases). The germline V gene encodes CDR1 SGHRS and CDR2 YFSETQ. Trimming stripped 0 bases from V and 0 bases from J, with 10 bases between. The CDR3 contains 17 residues. The CDR3 sequence is CASSLAYDSSGANVLTF. CDR3 DNA sequence: TGCGCCAGCAGCTTGGCTTACGACAGCTCTGGGGCCAACGTCCTGACTTTC.

The J gene is TRBJ2-3, the V gene TRBV19, with D perhaps matching TRBD1 or TRBD2 (6 bases each). This CDR3 is 15 amino acids long. Per germline, CDR1 LNHDA and CDR2 SQIVND (reference sequence). With 6 bases removed from V and 0 bases from J, the gap between germline ends came to 13 bases. CDR3 in DNA: TGTGCCAGTAGCGGAACAGGGACTAGCACAGATACGCAGTATTTT. Its protein is CASSGTGTSTDTQYF.

This rearrangement joins TRBV29-1 to TRBJ2-3, with D possibly matching TRBD2 (6 bases). Germline lookup yields CDR1 SQVTM and CDR2 ANQGSEA. There are 16 residues in the CDR3. V gave up 0 bases and J gave up 5 bases, with 18 bases separating them. CDR3: CSVEDQLGWRGDTQYF. The CDR3 nucleotides are TGCAGCGTTGAAGATCAACTTGGGTGGAGGGGAGATACGCAGTATTTT.

This clone showed up just once. This chain connects TRBV4-2 to TRBJ2-1; unclear D gene. CDR3 length: 13 residues. CDR1 and CDR2 from the germline V gene are LGHNA and YNFKEQ. V lost 1 base and J 8 bases, leaving 9 bases between the germline ends. The CDR3 region has the DNA TGTGCCAGCAGCCAAGTTGGAGTCTATGAGCAGTTCTTC. Translated: CASSQVGVYEQFF.

This chain joins TRBV6-1 and TRBJ1-4; D call uncertain. The CDR3 has 15 residues. The V gene lost 4 bases and the J gene lost 0 bases, with 9 bases spanning the gap. Germline V gene sequence: CDR1 MNHNS, CDR2 SASEGT. The CDR3 DNA reads as TGTGCCAGCAGTGGACGCGGGGCAACTAATGAAAAACTGTTTTTT. It encodes CASSGRGATNEKLFF.

The gene calls are TRBV7-9 and TRBJ2-1; 8 bases map to TRBD2. The length of the CDR3 is 15 residues. V shed 6 bases and J 10 bases; nucleotides not matched to a gene: 14. Germline V lookup: CDR1 SEHNR, CDR2 FQNEAQ (reference sequence). The CDR3 bases are TGTGCCAGCAGTCGTCCGGGACTAGGGGGGAGGGAGCAGTTCTTC. It translates to CASSRPGLGGREQFF. The full variable domain, completed using reference TRBV7-9 and TRBJ2-1, is DTGVSQNPRHKITKRGQNVTFRCDPISEHNRLYWYRQTLGQGPEFLTYFQNEAQLEKSRLLSDRFSAERPKGSFSTLEIQRTEQGDSAMYLCASSRPGLGGREQFFGPGTRLTVL.

The chain employs TRBV7-9 and TRBJ2-7; D may be TRBD1 (8 bases). CDR1 is SEHNR and CDR2 is FQNEAQ in the germline V gene (reference sequence). The CDR3 consists of 15 residues. Trimming pared 3 bases from V and 6 bases from J, leaving 18 bases between. Written as DNA, the CDR3 is TGTGCCAGCAGCTTGGGCGGGGGACAGGTGGGCGAGCAGTACTTC. This translates into CASSLGGGQVGEQYF.

The CDR3 spells CASRGTLTGGYEQYF. The CDR3 nucleotides read TGTGCCAGCAGGGGCACTCTGACAGGGGGCTACGAGCAGTACTTC. The chain combines TRBV6-1 with TRBJ2-7; 9 bases align to TRBD1. V lost 6 bases and J lost 3; bases outside the gene matches: 9. The CDR3 is 15 residues long. In germline, CDR1 is MNHNS, CDR2 SASEGT.

The chain couples TRBV5-6 to TRBJ2-1; 14 bases match TRBD2. Germline V gene sequence: CDR1 SGHDT, CDR2 YYEEEE. V dropped 0 bases and J dropped 10; count of bases not matched to a gene: 6. The CDR3 has 16 amino acids. CDR3 residues: CASSLGGLAGVGEQFF. In DNA form, the CDR3 reads TGTGCCAGCAGCTTGGGGGGACTAGCGGGAGTTGGGGAGCAGTTCTTC. The full variable domain, in which reference TRBV5-6 and TRBJ2-1 provide the parts outside the CDR3, is DAGVTQSPTHLIKTRGQQVTLRCSPKSGHDTVSWYQQALGQGPQFIFQYYEEEERQRGNFPDRFSGHQFPNYSSELNVNALLLGDSALYLCASSLGGLAGVGEQFFGPGTRLTVL.

The chain combines TRBV29-1 with TRBJ1-3; D is unresolved. Germline loops: CDR1 SQVTM, CDR2 ANQGSEA. This CDR3 has 14 residues. Trimming removed 1 base at V and 0 bases at J, with 7 bases between. The CDR3 nucleotides read TGCAGCGTTGAAGTCACTAGCTCTGGAAACACCATATATTTT. Translated: CSVEVTSSGNTIYF. Using reference TRBV29-1 and TRBJ1-3 for the parts outside the CDR3, the full variable domain is SAVISQKPSRDICQRGTSLTIQCQVDSQVTMMFWYRQQPGQSLTLIATANQGSEATYESGFVIDKFPISRPNLTFSTLTVSNMSPEDSSIYLCSVEVTSSGNTIYFGEGSWLTVV.

In this sample, this clone turned up once. This chain connects TRBV11-3 to TRBJ2-7; 10 bases line up with TRBD1. The J segment lost 4 bases and the V segment lost 5 bases, leaving 5 bases of the junction unmatched. The CDR3 covers 14 residues. Germline V lookup: CDR1 SGHNT, CDR2 YENEEA. In nucleotides, the CDR3 is TGTGCCAGCAGCCCCCGGGACAGGGGTTACGAGCAGTACTTC. Translating it yields CASSPRDRGYEQYF.

V usage is TRBV28 and J usage is TRBJ2-5, with 7 bases identical to TRBD2. The CDR3 totals 16 residues. Per germline, CDR1 MDHEN and CDR2 SYDVKM. J was trimmed by 0 bases and V by 6 bases; bases with no gene match: 10. CDR3 sequence reads: CASRVGPAGYQETQYF. In nucleotides, the CDR3 is TGTGCCAGCAGGGTAGGGCCAGCGGGGTACCAAGAGACCCAGTACTTC.

The chain combines TRBV19 with TRBJ1-1; TRBD1 might be the D (5 bases). The CDR3 has 15 residues. Per the germline V gene, CDR1 is LNHDA and CDR2 is SQIVND (reference sequence). Trimming left V 0 bases short and J 1 base short, with 9 bases between. The chain's CDR3 is CASSIDGAPNTEAFF. CDR3 bases: TGTGCCAGTAGTATAGACGGGGCCCCGAACACTGAAGCTTTCTTT.

This clone was counted a few times. The chain links TRBV5-6 to TRBJ2-3; maybe TRBD2 (5 bases). This CDR3 has 16 amino acids. Germline V gene sequence: CDR1 SGHDT, CDR2 YYEEEE. Trimming cost V 0 bases and J 6 bases, with 17 bases left between them. CDR3 sequence: CASSLAGGRTSDTQYF. CDR3 coding DNA: TGTGCCAGCAGCTTGGCCGGCGGGCGAACCTCGGATACGCAGTATTTT.